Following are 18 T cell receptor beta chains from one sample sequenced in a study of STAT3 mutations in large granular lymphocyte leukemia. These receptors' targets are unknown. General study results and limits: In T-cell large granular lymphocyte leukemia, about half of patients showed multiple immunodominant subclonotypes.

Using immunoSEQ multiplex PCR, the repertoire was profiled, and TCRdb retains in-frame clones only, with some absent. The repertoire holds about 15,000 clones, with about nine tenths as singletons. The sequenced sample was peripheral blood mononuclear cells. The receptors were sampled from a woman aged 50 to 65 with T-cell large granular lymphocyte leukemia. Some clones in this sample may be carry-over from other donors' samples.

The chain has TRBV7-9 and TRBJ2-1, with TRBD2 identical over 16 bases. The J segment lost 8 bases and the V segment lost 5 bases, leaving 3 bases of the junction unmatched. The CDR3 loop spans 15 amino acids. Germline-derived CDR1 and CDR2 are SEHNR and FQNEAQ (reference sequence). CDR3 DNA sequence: TGTGCCAGCAGCACCGGGACTAGCGGGGGGGATGAGCAGTTCTTC. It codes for CASSTGTSGGDEQFF.

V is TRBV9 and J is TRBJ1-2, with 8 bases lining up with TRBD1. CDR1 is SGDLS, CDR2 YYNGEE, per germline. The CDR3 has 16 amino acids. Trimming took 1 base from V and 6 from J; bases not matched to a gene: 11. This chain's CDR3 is CASSVTTGQGGDGYTF. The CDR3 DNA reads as TGTGCCAGCAGCGTAACGACTGGACAGGGAGGAGATGGCTACACCTTC.

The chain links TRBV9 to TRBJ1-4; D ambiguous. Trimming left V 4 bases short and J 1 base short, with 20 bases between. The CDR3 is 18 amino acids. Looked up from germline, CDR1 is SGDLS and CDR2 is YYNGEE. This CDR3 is CASSSSPSREITNEKLFF. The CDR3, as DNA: TGTGCCAGCAGCTCGAGCCCGTCAAGGGAGATAACTAATGAAAAACTGTTTTTT.

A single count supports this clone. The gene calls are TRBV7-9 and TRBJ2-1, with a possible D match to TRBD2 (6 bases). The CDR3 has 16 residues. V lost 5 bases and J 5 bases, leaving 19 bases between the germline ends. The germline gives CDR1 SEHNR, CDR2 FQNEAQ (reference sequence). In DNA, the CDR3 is TGTGCCAGCAGCGCCACGGAGTCGGGGACTGACAATGAGCAGTTCTTC. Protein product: CASSATESGTDNEQFF.

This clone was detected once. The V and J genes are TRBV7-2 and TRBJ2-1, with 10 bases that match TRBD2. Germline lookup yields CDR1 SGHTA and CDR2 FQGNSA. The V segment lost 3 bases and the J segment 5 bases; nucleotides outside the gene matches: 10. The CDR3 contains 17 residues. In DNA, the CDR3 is TGTGCCAGCAGCTTCTCCTTTTCCGGGACTAGCGACAATGAGCAGTTCTTC. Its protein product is CASSFSFSGTSDNEQFF.

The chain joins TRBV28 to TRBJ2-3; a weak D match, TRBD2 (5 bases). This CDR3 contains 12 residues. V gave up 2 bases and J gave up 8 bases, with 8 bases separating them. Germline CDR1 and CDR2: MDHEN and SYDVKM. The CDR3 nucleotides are TGTGCCAGCAGTTTAGTTGGGAGTACGCAGTATTTT. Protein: CASSLVGSTQYF.

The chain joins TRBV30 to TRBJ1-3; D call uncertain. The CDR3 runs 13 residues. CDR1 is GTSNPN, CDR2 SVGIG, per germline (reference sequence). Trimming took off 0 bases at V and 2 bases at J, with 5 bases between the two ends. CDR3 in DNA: TGTGCCTGGAGTGTACGGGCTGGAAACACCATATATTTT. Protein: CAWSVRAGNTIYF.

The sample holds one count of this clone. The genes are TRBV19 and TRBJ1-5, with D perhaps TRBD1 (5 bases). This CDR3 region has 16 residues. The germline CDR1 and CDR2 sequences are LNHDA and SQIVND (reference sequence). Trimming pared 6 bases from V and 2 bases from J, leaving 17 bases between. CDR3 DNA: TGTGCCAGTAGCAGCCGCGGGGGATTGGGCAATCAGCCCCAGCATTTT. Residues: CASSSRGGLGNQPQHF.

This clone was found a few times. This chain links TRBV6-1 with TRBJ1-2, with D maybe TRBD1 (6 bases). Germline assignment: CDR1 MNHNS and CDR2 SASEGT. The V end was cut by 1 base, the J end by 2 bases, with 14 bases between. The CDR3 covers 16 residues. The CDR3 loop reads CASSEDYRGANYGYTF. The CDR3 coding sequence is TGTGCCAGCAGTGAAGACTACCGGGGGGCGAACTATGGCTACACCTTC.

The CDR3 loop reads CASSLGRTYEQYF. The CDR3 nucleotides are TGTGCCAGCAGTCTGGGGAGGACCTACGAGCAGTACTTC. The V gene is TRBV28, the J gene TRBJ2-7; TRBD2 is a possible D gene (6 bases). The CDR3 is made up of 13 amino acids. V was pared by 5 bases and J by 2 bases, with 10 bases between. Germline V gene data show CDR1 as MDHEN and CDR2 as SYDVKM.

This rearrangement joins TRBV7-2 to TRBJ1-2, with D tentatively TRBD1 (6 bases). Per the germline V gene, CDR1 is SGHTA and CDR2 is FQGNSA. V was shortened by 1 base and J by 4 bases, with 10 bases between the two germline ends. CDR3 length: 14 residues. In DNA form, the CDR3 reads TGTGCCAGCAGCTTAGGCCAGGGGACCTATGGCTACACCTTC. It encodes CASSLGQGTYGYTF.

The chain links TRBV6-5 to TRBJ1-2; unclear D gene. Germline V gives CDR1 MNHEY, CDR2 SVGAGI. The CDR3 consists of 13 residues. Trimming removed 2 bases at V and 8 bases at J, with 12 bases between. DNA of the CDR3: TGTGCCAGCAGTTACGGTCGGGTTAGCGGCTACACCTTC. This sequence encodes CASSYGRVSGYTF.

The CDR3 DNA is TGTGCCAGCAGCTTGATTTCAGGGATCGGGTACGAGCAGTACTTC. This codes for CASSLISGIGYEQYF. This chain joins TRBV5-6 and TRBJ2-7, with D possibly being TRBD1 (5 bases). Trimming stripped 1 base from V and 4 bases from J, with 15 bases between. This CDR3 is built from 15 residues. Germline V lookup: CDR1 SGHDT, CDR2 YYEEEE.

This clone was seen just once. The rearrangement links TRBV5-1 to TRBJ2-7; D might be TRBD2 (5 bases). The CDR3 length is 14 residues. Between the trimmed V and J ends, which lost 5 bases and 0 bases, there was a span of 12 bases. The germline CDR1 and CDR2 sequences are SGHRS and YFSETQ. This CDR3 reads CASRRAASSYEQYF. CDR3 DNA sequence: TGCGCCAGCAGGCGGGCTGCGAGCTCCTACGAGCAGTACTTC.

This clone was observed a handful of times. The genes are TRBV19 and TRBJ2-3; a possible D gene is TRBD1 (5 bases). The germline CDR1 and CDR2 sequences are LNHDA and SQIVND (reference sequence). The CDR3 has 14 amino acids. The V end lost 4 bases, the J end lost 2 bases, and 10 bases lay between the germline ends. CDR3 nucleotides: TGTGCCAGTAGTACTTACAGGACCACAGATACGCAGTATTTT. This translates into CASSTYRTTDTQYF.

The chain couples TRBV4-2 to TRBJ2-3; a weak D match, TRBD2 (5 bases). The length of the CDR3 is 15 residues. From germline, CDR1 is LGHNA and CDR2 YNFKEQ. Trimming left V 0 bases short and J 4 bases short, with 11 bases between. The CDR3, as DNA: TGTGCCAGCAGCCAAGAACCGCTAGCTGCAGATACGCAGTATTTT. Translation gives CASSQEPLAADTQYF.

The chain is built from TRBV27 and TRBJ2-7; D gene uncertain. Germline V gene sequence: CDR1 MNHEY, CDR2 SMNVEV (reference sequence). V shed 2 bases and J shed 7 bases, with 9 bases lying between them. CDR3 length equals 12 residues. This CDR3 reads CASSLNREEQYF. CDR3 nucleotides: TGTGCCAGCAGTTTAAACCGAGAAGAGCAGTACTTC.

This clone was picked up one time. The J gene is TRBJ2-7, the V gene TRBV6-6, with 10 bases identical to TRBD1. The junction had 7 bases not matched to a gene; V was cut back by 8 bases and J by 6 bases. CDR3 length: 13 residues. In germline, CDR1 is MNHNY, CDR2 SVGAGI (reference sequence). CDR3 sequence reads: CASLRDRGIEQYF. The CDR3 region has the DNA TGTGCCAGCCTCCGGGACAGGGGTATCGAGCAGTACTTC.